Detailed here is one T cell receptor beta chain. The sample is drawn from a study of T cell changes during pregnancy in multiple sclerosis. Here immunoSEQ multiplex PCR was the method, and the copy in TCRdb shows in-frame clones only, minus some. There are about 67,000 clones in the sample; about nine tenths occur only once, and 1.5% lies in the top ten. The V gene end was trimmed by 6 bases and the J gene end by 7 bases; junction bases not matched to a gene: 10. CDR3 length: 14 residues. Germline-derived CDR1 and CDR2 are SQVTM and ANQGSEA. The sequencing used peripheral blood, collected in the third trimester of pregnancy. This chain connects TRBV29-1 to TRBJ2-1, with TRBD2 matching 9 bases. The receptor comes from a female donor with multiple sclerosis, enrolled in a pregnancy study. The CDR3 DNA follows: TGCAGCGTGGAAAAGGGCGGGGGGGCGAATGAGCAGTTCTTC. Translation gives CSVEKGGGANEQFF.